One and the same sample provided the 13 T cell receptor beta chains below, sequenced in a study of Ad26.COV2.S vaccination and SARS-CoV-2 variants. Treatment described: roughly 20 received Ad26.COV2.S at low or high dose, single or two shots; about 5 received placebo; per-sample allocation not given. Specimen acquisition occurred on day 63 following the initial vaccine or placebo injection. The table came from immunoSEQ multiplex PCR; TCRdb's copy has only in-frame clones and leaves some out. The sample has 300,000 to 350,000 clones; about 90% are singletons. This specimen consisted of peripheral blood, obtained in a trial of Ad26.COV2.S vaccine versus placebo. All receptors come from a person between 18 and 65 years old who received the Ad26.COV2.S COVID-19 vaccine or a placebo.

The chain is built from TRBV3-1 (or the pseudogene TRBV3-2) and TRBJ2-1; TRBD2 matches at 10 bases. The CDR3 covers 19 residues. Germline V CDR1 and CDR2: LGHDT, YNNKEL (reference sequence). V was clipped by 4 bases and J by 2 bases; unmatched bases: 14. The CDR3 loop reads CASSPVRASGSWAYNEQFF. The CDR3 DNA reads TGTGCCAGCAGCCCAGTCAGGGCTAGCGGGAGCTGGGCCTACAATGAGCAGTTCTTC.

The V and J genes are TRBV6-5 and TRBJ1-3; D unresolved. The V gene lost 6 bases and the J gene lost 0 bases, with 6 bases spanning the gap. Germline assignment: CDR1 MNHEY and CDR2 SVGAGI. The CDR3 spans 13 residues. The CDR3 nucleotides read TGTGCCAGCAGGGGCTTCTCTGGAAACACCATATATTTT. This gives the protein CASRGFSGNTIYF.

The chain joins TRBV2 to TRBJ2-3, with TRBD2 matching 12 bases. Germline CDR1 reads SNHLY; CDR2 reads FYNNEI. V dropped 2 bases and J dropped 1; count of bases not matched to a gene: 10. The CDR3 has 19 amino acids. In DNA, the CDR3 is TGTGCCAGCAGTGAACAGGTGACTAGCGGGAGTATTGGCACAGATACGCAGTATTTT. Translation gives CASSEQVTSGSIGTDTQYF.

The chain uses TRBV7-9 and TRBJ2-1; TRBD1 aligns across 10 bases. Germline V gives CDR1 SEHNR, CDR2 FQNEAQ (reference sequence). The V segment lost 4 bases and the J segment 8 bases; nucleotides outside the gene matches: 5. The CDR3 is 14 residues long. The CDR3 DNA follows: TGTGCCAGCAGCTGGGACAGGGGAGATTATGAGCAGTTCTTC. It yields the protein CASSWDRGDYEQFF.

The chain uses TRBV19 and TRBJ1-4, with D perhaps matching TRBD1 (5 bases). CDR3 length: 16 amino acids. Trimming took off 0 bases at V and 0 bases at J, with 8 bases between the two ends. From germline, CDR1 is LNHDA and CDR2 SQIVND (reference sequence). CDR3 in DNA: TGTGCCAGTAGTATAGAGACAGTCTCAACTAATGAAAAACTGTTTTTT. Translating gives CASSIETVSTNEKLFF.

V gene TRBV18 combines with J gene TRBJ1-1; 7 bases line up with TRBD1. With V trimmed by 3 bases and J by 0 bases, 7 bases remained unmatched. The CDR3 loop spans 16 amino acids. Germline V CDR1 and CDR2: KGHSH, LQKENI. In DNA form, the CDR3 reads TGTGCCAGCTCACCGCCCGGGACAGTTTTGAACACTGAAGCTTTCTTT. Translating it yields CASSPPGTVLNTEAFF.

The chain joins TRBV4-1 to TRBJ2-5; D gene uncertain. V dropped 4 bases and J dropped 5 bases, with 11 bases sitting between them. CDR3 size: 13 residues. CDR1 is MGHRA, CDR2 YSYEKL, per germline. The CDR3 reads CASSLRVTETQYF. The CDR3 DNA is TGCGCCAGCAGCCTACGCGTTACGGAGACCCAGTACTTC.

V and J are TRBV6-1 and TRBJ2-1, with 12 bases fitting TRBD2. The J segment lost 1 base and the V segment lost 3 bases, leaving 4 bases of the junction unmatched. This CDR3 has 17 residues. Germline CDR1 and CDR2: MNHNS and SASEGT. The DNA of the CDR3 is TGTGCCAGCAGTGACCGGACTAGCGGGAAATCCTACAATGAGCAGTTCTTC. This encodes CASSDRTSGKSYNEQFF.

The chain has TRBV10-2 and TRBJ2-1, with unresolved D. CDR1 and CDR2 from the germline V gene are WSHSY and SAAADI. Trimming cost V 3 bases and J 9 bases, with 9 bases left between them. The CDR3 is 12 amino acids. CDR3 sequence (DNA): TGCGCCAGCAGTGACTTCGGTGGTGAGCAGTTCTTC. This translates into CASSDFGGEQFF.

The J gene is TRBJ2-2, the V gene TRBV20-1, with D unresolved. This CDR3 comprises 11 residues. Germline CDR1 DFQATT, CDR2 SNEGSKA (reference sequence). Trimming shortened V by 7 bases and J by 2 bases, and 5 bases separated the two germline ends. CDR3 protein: CSVANTGELFF. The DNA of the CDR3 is TGCAGTGTCGCTAACACCGGGGAGCTGTTTTTT.

CDR3 sequence: CASSQGWNPLDYGYTF. In DNA, the CDR3 is TGTGCCAGCAGCCAGGGATGGAACCCCCTGGACTATGGCTACACCTTC. The J gene is TRBJ1-2, the V gene TRBV7-2; weak D call: TRBD1 (5 bases). V lost 5 bases and J lost 3, with 19 bases in between. Germline CDR1 reads SGHTA; CDR2 reads FQGNSA. This CDR3 is built from 16 residues.

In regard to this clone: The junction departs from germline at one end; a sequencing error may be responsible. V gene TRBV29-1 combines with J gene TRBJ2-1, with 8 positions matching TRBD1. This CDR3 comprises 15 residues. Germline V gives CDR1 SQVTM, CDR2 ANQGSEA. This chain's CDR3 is CSIDGQGASYNEQFF. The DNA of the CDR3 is TGCAGCATTGACGGCCAGGGGGCTTCGTACAATGAGCAGTTCTTC.

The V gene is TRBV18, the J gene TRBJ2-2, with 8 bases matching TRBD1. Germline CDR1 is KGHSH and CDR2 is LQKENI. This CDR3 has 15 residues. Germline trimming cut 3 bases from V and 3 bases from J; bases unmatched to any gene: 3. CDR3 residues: CASSPEDRDTGELFF. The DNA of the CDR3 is TGTGCCAGCTCACCTGAGGACAGGGACACCGGGGAGCTGTTTTTT.